The 17 T cell receptor beta chains listed next were all sequenced from one sample in a study of blood T cell repertoires in COVID-19 (TCRdb year 2020). Libraries were prepared through the immunoSEQ multiplex PCR assay. In its TCRdb copy, this immuneACCESS table keeps in-frame sequences only and misses some clones. Where compared with another copy, unresolved V genes explain less than half of these, and the others have no known cause. In this sample the table shows tens of thousands of clones, around 90% of which occur a single time. Of the sample, over 8% is held by the ten largest clones. Sequenced material: peripheral blood. The receptors here all came from a human donor in a cohort sampled during active COVID-19.

The rearrangement joins TRBV9 to TRBJ2-5; the match to TRBD1 covers 7 bases. Germline V gene lookup returns CDR1 SGDLS and CDR2 YYNGEE. V gave up 4 bases and J gave up 5 bases; unmatched junction bases: 11. This CDR3 is built from 15 residues. The CDR3: CASSRGGDRMETQYF. DNA for the CDR3: TGTGCCAGCAGCCGAGGGGGCGACCGAATGGAGACCCAGTACTTC.

This chain joins TRBV9 and TRBJ2-2; TRBD2 aligns across 11 bases. The ends lost 4 bases at V and 4 bases at J; junction bases unmatched: 6. Germline assignment: CDR1 SGDLS and CDR2 YYNGEE. This CDR3 is 16 amino acids long. CDR3 sequence (DNA): TGTGCCAGCAGCCTCACTAGCGGGAGTAGCACCGGGGAGCTGTTTTTT. Its translation: CASSLTSGSSTGELFF.

The V gene is TRBV30, the J gene TRBJ1-2, with D perhaps TRBD1 (6 bases). The germline gives CDR1 GTSNPN, CDR2 SVGIG (reference sequence). The CDR3 loop spans 14 amino acids. V was pared by 0 bases and J by 2 bases, with 10 bases between. CDR3 region: CAWSVLRGNYGYTF. The DNA of the CDR3 is TGTGCCTGGAGTGTACTGAGGGGGAACTATGGCTACACCTTC. Complete variable domain (other parts from reference TRBV30 and TRBJ1-2): SQTIHQWPATLVQPVGSPLSLECTVEGTSNPNLYWYRQAAGRGLQLLFYSVGIGQISSEVPQNLSASRPQDRQFILSSKKLLLSDSGFYLCAWSVLRGNYGYTFGSGTRLTVV.

This chain joins TRBV3-1 (or the pseudogene TRBV3-2) and TRBJ2-7; a possible D gene is TRBD2 (5 bases). CDR3 length: 13 residues. Germline values: CDR1 LGHDT, CDR2 YNNKEL (reference sequence). The germline V and J ends were trimmed by 3 bases and 3 bases, with 9 bases remaining between them. The CDR3 reads CASSHLSGYEQYF. The CDR3 DNA follows: TGTGCCAGCAGCCACCTCAGCGGCTACGAGCAGTACTTC.

The gene calls are TRBV5-1 and TRBJ2-1, with 9 bases that match TRBD1. The CDR3 is 16 amino acids. Looked up from germline, CDR1 is SGHRS and CDR2 is YFSETQ. V gave up 2 bases and J gave up 9 bases; unmatched junction bases: 12. CDR3 protein: CASSFGLHQTGGEQFF. CDR3 nucleotides: TGCGCCAGCAGCTTTGGACTCCACCAGACAGGGGGTGAGCAGTTCTTC.

V usage is TRBV6-6 and J usage is TRBJ2-7; TRBD1 matches 7 bases. This CDR3 is built from 14 residues. Trimming removed 5 bases from V and 5 bases from J; junction bases left unmatched: 9. The germline V gene encodes CDR1 MNHNY and CDR2 SVGAGI (reference sequence). The CDR3 sequence is CASSPRQGVHEQYF. Here the CDR3 DNA reads TGTGCCAGCAGTCCACGTCAGGGGGTTCACGAGCAGTACTTC.

The chain employs TRBV7-3 and TRBJ2-1; possibly TRBD2 for D (7 bases). V was cut by 5 bases and J by 4 bases, with 18 bases left in between. This CDR3 is 16 amino acids long. Germline V gives CDR1 SGHTA, CDR2 FQGTGA. CDR3 coding DNA: TGTGCCAGCAGCGGAAGAGGGGGGGCAAAATACAATGAGCAGTTCTTC. Protein: CASSGRGGAKYNEQFF.

This chain links TRBV9 with TRBJ2-3; D is perhaps TRBD2 (6 bases). Germline V gene sequence: CDR1 SGDLS, CDR2 YYNGEE. CDR3 length equals 13 residues. Between the trimmed V and J ends, which lost 0 bases and 6 bases, there was a span of 8 bases. The CDR3 region has the DNA TGTGCCAGCAGCGTAGGGACTAAGGATACGCAGTATTTT. It specifies CASSVGTKDTQYF.

The CDR3 nucleotides read TGTGCCAGCTCAACGGGGAGGGACACTACCTACGAGCAGTACTTC. It specifies CASSTGRDTTYEQYF. The chain carries TRBV9 and TRBJ2-7, with a possible D match to TRBD2 (7 bases). Germline V gives CDR1 SGDLS, CDR2 YYNGEE. This CDR3 is built from 15 residues. V lost 7 bases and J lost 2, with 19 bases in between.

This chain uses TRBV6-6 with TRBJ1-4, with D unclear. Germline V gives CDR1 MNHNY, CDR2 SVGAGI (reference sequence). Deletions cut 0 bases from V and 3 bases from J, with 11 bases between. The length of the CDR3 is 16 residues. The CDR3 spells CASSYSLGRANEKLFF. The CDR3 coding sequence is TGTGCCAGCAGTTACTCGCTCGGTCGGGCTAATGAAAAACTGTTTTTT.

In its sample, this clone was seen a few times. This chain joins TRBV19 and TRBJ2-2; D is ambiguous. This CDR3 is built from 14 residues. The V end lost 5 bases, the J end lost 3 bases, and 10 bases lay between the germline ends. From germline, CDR1 is LNHDA and CDR2 SQIVND (reference sequence). The CDR3 sequence is CASSPKSDTGELFF. The CDR3 region has the DNA TGTGCCAGTAGTCCCAAGAGTGACACCGGGGAGCTGTTTTTT.

The chain uses TRBV2 and TRBJ2-7; 7 bases line up with TRBD1. Germline lookup yields CDR1 SNHLY and CDR2 FYNNEI. The CDR3 extends over 13 amino acids. Trimming took 6 bases from V and 6 from J; bases not matched to a gene: 8. CDR3 sequence reads: CASSPGTEGEQYF. Here the CDR3 DNA reads TGTGCCAGCAGCCCCGGGACAGAAGGCGAGCAGTACTTC. Supplemented by reference TRBV2 and TRBJ2-7, the full variable domain reads EPEVTQTPSHQVTQMGQEVILRCVPISNHLYFYWYRQILGQKVEFLVSFYNNEISEKSEIFDDQFSVERPDGSNFTLKIRSTKLEDSAMYFCASSPGTEGEQYFGPGTRLTVT.

This clone was seen a single time. J is TRBJ1-2 and V is TRBV4-2; TRBD1 aligns across 8 bases. V lost 4 bases, J lost 5 bases, and 18 bases stayed unmatched. CDR1 and CDR2 from the germline V gene are LGHNA and YNFKEQ. CDR3 length equals 18 residues. CDR3 loop: CASSPRGSTGERGYGYTF. CDR3 DNA sequence: TGTGCCAGCAGCCCCCGGGGCTCGACAGGGGAAAGGGGGTATGGCTACACCTTC.

There are a few counts of this clone. This chain joins TRBV2 and TRBJ1-5; D perhaps matches TRBD1 (6 bases). V was shortened by 6 bases and J by 4 bases, with 13 bases between the two germline ends. CDR3 length equals 14 residues. Germline V gene lookup returns CDR1 SNHLY and CDR2 FYNNEI. CDR3 sequence: CASRGTHDNQPQHF. In nucleotides, the CDR3 is TGTGCCAGCAGGGGGACACACGATAATCAGCCCCAGCATTTT.

This rearrangement joins TRBV12-3 or TRBV12-4 to TRBJ1-2; a weak D match, TRBD1 (6 bases). The CDR3 is 13 residues long. Deletions cut 5 bases from V and 9 bases from J, with 16 bases between. In DNA form, the CDR3 reads TGTGCCAGCAGTCCACTTAGGGGGAAGAGCTACACCTTC. This sequence encodes CASSPLRGKSYTF.

The sample holds a few counts of this clone. The rearrangement joins TRBV28 to TRBJ1-1; 12 bases line up with TRBD1. V shed 3 bases, J shed 11 bases, and the junction held 13 bases outside the gene matches. The germline V gene has CDR1 MDHEN and CDR2 SYDVKM. The CDR3 extends over 16 amino acids. CDR3 nucleotides: TGTGCCAGCAGTTTGCTACCGCCGGGACAGGGGGCGCGGGCTTTCTTT. This encodes CASSLLPPGQGARAFF.

The chain has TRBV3-1 (or the pseudogene TRBV3-2) and TRBJ2-2, with 8 bases that match TRBD1. Trimming at V came to 4 bases and at J to 1 base, leaving 8 bases not matched to a gene. This CDR3 spans 17 amino acids. Per the germline V gene, CDR1 is LGHDT and CDR2 is YNNKEL (reference sequence). CDR3 nucleotides: TGTGCCAGCAGCCCGTCCCGGGACAGGTGGAACACCGGGGAGCTGTTTTTT. Protein sequence: CASSPSRDRWNTGELFF.